This T cell receptor beta chain was sequenced during a study of vaccination and CD4 T cells after COVID-19 (dated 2022 in TCRdb). In the study overall: Convalescent patients had a positive SARS-CoV-2 result on nasal swab PCR, and of these patients, fewer than ten had mild disease and one had severe disease. The convalescent cohort included six males and four females, with two Hispanic individuals, seven Caucasians, two Asians and one multiracial person. Control cultures used a CEFX viral epitope pool as positive control, an HIV-1 Nef peptide pool as negative control, or no peptide. Each participant got two doses of either the Pfizer-BioNTech BNT162b2 vaccine (n=8) or the Moderna mRNA-1273 vaccine (n=2). In roughly nine COVID-19 convalescent patients and 4 infection-naive healthy vaccine recipients, the spike-specific CD4+ TCR repertoire before mRNA vaccination was compared with the repertoire after mRNA vaccination. A few convalescent patients were sampled both early after vaccination (day 14) and late after vaccination (days 161 to 241). Post-COVID blood samples were collected from convalescent patients a median of approximately 100 days after diagnosis, with a range of about 30 to 180 days. Post-vaccine blood samples were obtained a median of about 72 days after the second vaccine dose, with a range of roughly 13 to 250 days. Overlapping spike peptide pools from SARS-CoV-2 and from the common cold coronaviruses HCoV-NL63, HCoV-OC43 and HCoV-229E were used as culture stimuli.

The cysteine opens and the phenylalanine closes a CDR3 of 15 amino acids. Of all the DNA, just the CDR3 is kept, 45 bases in frame from base 1. V is reduced by 5 bases and J by 4 bases, leaving a spacing of 17 bases between them. CDR1 and CDR2, per the germline V gene, are SGHVS and FNYEAQ. Broad study findings and their caveats: In convalescent patients, a median approximately 86% of post-vaccine SARS-CoV-2-reactive clones were detected only after vaccination, suggesting vaccine-specific priming. In convalescent patients, nearly all vaccine-specific clones (304 of 307) were found to be mono-reactive for SARS-CoV-2 spike rather than cross-reactive with common cold coronaviruses. Only a relatively small number of convalescent patients were included in the study, and early timepoints following natural infection were not analyzed. The median count of SARS-CoV-2-reactive clonotypes went up from about 23 after infection to about 40 after vaccination, although the change was not significant.

Libraries were built with PCR. DNA from cultured CD4+ T cells was subjected to TCR sequencing with the Oncomine TCR Beta short-read assay at the Johns Hopkins FTIC core. The QIAamp micro DNA kit was used to extract genomic DNA from the cultured CD4+ T cells. Oncomine TCR Beta libraries from cultured CD4+ T cells were pooled with unique dual indexes and sequenced on an Illumina iSeq 100. As for how the authors treated the data: Non-productive sequences were removed, and CDR3s not starting with C, not ending with F or W, or shorter than 7 amino acids were discarded. The MANAFEST web application identified antigen-specific clonotypes by comparing peptide-stimulated wells against reference wells and other culture wells. To be called positive, a clone needed an FDR below 0.05, an odds ratio above 5, and a productive frequency above 0.1% in at least two of three replicate wells. Cross-reactive clonotypes were defined as significantly expanded in both SARS-CoV-2 spike wells and at least one common cold coronavirus spike condition. Similarity between CDR3 sequences was evaluated in R version 3.6.1 using Levenshtein distances (stringdist) and unrooted phylogenetic trees (ape). TCRdb cleaned the public reads at Q25 with fastp, built clones with MiXCR and kept in-frame beta chains. Each record represents a unique CDR3 protein, reported with the most common genes and DNA among its rows. TCRdb's processing, not the authors', yielded these V and J calls. The sample table contains approximately 23,000 distinct CDR3 sequences; only one count was recorded for more than 30% of them. 25% to 30% of the sample belongs to the ten largest clones.

Relative to its sample, this clonotype is medium-sized (0.01 to 0.1%). Its recognized antigen is unknown. Base qualities were left out, and no much larger clone turns up one base away. The time point label, read with the paper, signifies: late sampling 161 to 241 days after vaccination in three convalescent patients. The sample's treatment or condition, from its label and the paper: roughly ten-day PBMC culture with coronavirus spike peptide pools or control peptides (ViraFEST assay). To expand antigen-specific T cells with peptide pools and then pick out the expanded clonotypes through TCR sequencing, the study relied on the ViraFEST assay. The positive SARS-CoV-2 PCR tests of the convalescent patients were dated from March to December 2020, before the Alpha, Beta and Delta variants emerged in the United States. Each well held about 1.8 million PBMCs cultured with approximately 10 ug/ml peptide pools in IMDM containing around 5% human AB serum and 9 to 10 IU/ml IL-2. Half of the culture medium was replaced with fresh IL-2-containing medium on days 3 and 7. CD4+ T cells were isolated after 10 days of culture through negative selection using the EasySep CD4+ T cell isolation kit. PBMCs were separated from whole blood using Ficoll-Paque Plus gradient centrifugation and then either used fresh or cryopreserved at -140C. Triplicate wells were generally used for each culture condition.

Here the chain combines TRBV7-6 and TRBJ1-1; the D gene is perhaps TRBD1, on 6 matching bases. The sequence came from a human donor who had recovered from COVID-19. Sequencing used CD4+ T cells from blood, cultured in vitro, obtained about 7 months after SARS-CoV-2 vaccination. The DNA reads TGTGCCAGCAGCAGACAGGCGTCTACGGGCACTGAAGCTTTCTTT. Its coded protein is CASSRQASTGTEAFF.